A single sample gave rise to the 8 T cell receptor beta chains below, sequenced in a study of spatial heterogeneity in lung cancer. Documented time point: sample taken at primary tumor resection. The study's findings and limits: How many expanded intratumoral alpha and beta TCRs were present tracked the tumor mutation count, which was a count of nonsynonymous mutations.

No antigen has been assigned to these receptors. MiXCR was run by TCRdb on the 5' RACE reads, yielding one entry per CDR3 protein. Found here are some 4,000 distinct CDR3 sequences, roughly a third of them singletons; the top ten hold 24%. The input for sequencing was lung tumor tissue, taken at surgery. All receptors derive from a male donor with early-stage non-small cell lung cancer.

This chain connects TRBV7-2 to TRBJ2-1; 9 bases line up with TRBD2. Trimming removed 4 bases from V and 12 bases from J; junction bases left unmatched: 13. In germline, CDR1 is SGHTA, CDR2 FQGNSA. This CDR3 is built from 15 residues. This CDR3 reads CASSWVAGEGLGQFF. CDR3 nucleotide sequence: TGTGCCAGCAGCTGGGTAGCGGGAGAAGGGTTAGGGCAGTTCTTC.

V usage is TRBV4-1 and J usage is TRBJ2-3; 7 nucleotides agree with TRBD1. V lost 4 bases to trimming and J lost 4 bases; unmatched junction nucleotides: 5. There are 14 residues in the CDR3. Germline lookup yields CDR1 MGHRA and CDR2 YSYEKL. Written as DNA, the CDR3 is TGCGCCAGCAGCCCAGGGACAGTGGCAGATACGCAGTATTTT. Translation: CASSPGTVADTQYF.

This clonotype occurred a few times. This chain joins TRBV5-1 and TRBJ2-1; D might be TRBD2 (6 bases). This CDR3 region has 14 residues. Trimming took off 2 bases at V and 5 bases at J, with 11 bases between the two ends. Germline CDR1 and CDR2: SGHRS and YFSETQ. The CDR3: CASSFNGGNNEQFF. DNA of the CDR3: TGCGCCAGCAGCTTCAACGGGGGAAACAATGAGCAGTTCTTC.

The rearrangement joins TRBV16 to TRBJ2-4, with D possibly being TRBD1 or TRBD2 (5 bases each). The CDR3 length is 13 residues. Per germline, CDR1 KGHSY and CDR2 FQNENV. Trimming cost V 2 bases and J 9 bases, with 11 bases left between them. The DNA for the CDR3 is TGTGCCAGCAGCCAACCGGGGCTCGGCATTCAGTACTTC. Translation: CASSQPGLGIQYF.

This clonotype has just a few counts. The chain joins TRBV21-1 to TRBJ2-2. TRBV21-1 is tagged as a pseudogene. The CDR3 spans 20 residues. Written as DNA, the CDR3 is TGTGCCAGCAGCAAAGGGGGAAGAACAGTACAATACCCGAACACCGGGGAGCTGTTTTTT. Encoded protein: CASSKGGRTVQYPNTGELFF.

Relative to its sample, this clonotype is medium-sized. The chain combines TRBV29-1 with TRBJ2-7; D gene uncertain. The CDR3 length is 13 residues. The V gene lost 1 base and the J gene lost 5 bases, with 12 bases spanning the gap. Per the germline V gene, CDR1 is SQVTM and CDR2 is ANQGSEA. DNA for the CDR3: TGCAGCGTTGAAGGACTTGGGGATGACGAGCAGTACTTC. Translation gives CSVEGLGDDEQYF.

By sample share, this clonotype is hyperexpanded (1% or more). V is TRBV7-2 and J is TRBJ1-5, with 7 nucleotides matching TRBD1. Germline values: CDR1 SGHTA, CDR2 FQGNSA. This CDR3 contains 15 residues. V gave up 3 bases and J gave up 1 base; unmatched junction bases: 3. For the CDR3, the DNA is TGTGCCAGCAGCTTCAGGGGGTCCAGCAATCAGCCCCAGCATTTT. Protein sequence: CASSFRGSSNQPQHF.

This clonotype is labeled medium-sized. The chain combines TRBV6-5 with TRBJ1-1, with 7 nucleotides matching TRBD1. The junction had 12 bases not matched to a gene; V was cut back by 6 bases and J by 5 bases. Germline lookup yields CDR1 MNHEY and CDR2 SVGAGI. This CDR3 region has 15 residues. CDR3 sequence: CASSELQGRQTEAFF. The CDR3 DNA sequence: TGTGCCAGCAGCGAACTACAGGGGAGGCAAACTGAAGCTTTCTTT.